This T cell receptor beta chain was profiled in a study of response to subunit inactivated influenza vaccine. Study-wide findings and caveats: Authors suggested that a seasonal influenza vaccination recruits few new T cells each time.

TCRdb recomputed calls from the RT-PCR reads with MiXCR, one row per CDR3 protein. There are about 780,000 distinct CDR3 sequences in the sample; 18% occur only once, and approximately 11% lies in the top ten. Per the germline V gene, CDR1 is SGHTA and CDR2 is FQGNSA. The length of the CDR3 is 13 residues. Trimming removed 11 bases from V and 4 bases from J; junction bases left unmatched: 5. The table lists this clonotype with a few counts. Its specificity is not known. The clonotype comes from a man in his forties or fifties who received an inactivated influenza vaccine. The J gene is TRBJ2-2, the V gene TRBV7-2; TRBD2 aligns across 9 bases. The specimen comprised PBMCs from blood, sampled 4 to 6 days after vaccination. CDR3 amino acids: CASRGGITGELFF. In DNA form, the CDR3 reads TGTGCCTCGCGGGGGGGGATCACCGGGGAGCTGTTTTTT.